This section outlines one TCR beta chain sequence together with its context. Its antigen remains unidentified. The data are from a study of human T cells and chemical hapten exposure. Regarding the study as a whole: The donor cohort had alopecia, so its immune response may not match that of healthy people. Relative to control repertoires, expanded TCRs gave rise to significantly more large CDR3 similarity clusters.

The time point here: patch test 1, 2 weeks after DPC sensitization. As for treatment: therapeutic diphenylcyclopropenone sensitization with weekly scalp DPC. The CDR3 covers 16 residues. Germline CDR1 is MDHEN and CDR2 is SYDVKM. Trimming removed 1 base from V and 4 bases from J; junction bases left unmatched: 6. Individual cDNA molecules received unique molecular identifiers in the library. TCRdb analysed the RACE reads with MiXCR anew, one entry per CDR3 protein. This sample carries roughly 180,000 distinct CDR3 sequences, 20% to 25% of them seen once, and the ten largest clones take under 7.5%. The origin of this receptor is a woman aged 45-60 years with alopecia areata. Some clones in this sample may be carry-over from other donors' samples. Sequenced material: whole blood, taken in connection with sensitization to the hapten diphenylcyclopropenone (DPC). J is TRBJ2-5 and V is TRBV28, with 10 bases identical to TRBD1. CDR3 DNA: TGTGCCAGCAGTTTATTTCCGGGACAGGGGAGAGAGACCCAGTACTTC. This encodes CASSLFPGQGRETQYF.